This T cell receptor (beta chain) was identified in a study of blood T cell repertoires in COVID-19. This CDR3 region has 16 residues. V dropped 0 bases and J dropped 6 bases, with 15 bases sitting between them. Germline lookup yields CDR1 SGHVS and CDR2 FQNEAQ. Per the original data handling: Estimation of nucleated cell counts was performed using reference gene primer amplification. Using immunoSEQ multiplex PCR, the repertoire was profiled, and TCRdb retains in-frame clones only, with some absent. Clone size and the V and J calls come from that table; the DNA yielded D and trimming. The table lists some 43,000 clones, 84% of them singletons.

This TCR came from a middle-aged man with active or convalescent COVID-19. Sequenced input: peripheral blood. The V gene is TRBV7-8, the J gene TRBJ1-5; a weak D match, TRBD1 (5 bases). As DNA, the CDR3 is TGTGCCAGCAGCTTAGCGATCGGCAGGGTAGGTCAGCCCCAGCATTTT. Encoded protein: CASSLAIGRVGQPQHF.